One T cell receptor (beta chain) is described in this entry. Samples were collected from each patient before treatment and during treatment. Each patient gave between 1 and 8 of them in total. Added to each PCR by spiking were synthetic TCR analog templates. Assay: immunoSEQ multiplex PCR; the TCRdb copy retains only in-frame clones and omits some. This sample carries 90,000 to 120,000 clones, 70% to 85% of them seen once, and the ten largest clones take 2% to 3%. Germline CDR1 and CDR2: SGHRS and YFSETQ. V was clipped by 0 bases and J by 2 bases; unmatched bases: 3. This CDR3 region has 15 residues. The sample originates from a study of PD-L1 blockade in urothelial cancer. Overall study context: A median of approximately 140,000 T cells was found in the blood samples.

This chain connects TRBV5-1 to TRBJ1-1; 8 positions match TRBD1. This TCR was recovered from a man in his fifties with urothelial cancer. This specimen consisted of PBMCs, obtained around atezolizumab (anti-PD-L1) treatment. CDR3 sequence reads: CASSLDRGTNTEAFF. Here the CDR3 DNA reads TGCGCCAGCAGCTTGGACAGGGGGACCAACACTGAAGCTTTCTTT.